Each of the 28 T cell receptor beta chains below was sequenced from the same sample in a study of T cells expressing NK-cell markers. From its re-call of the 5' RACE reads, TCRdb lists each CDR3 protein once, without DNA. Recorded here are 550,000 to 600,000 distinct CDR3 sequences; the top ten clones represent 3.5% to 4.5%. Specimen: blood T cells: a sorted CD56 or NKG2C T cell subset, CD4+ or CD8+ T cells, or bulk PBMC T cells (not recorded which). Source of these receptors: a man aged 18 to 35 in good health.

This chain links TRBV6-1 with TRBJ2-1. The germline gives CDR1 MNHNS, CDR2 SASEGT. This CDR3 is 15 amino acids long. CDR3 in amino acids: CASSPVERPYNEQFF.

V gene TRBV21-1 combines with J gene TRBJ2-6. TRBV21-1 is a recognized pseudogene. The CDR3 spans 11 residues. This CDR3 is CAQAGANVLTF.

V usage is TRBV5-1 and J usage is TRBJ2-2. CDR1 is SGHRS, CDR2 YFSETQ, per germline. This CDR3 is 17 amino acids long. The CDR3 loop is CASSLQPYDANTGELFF.

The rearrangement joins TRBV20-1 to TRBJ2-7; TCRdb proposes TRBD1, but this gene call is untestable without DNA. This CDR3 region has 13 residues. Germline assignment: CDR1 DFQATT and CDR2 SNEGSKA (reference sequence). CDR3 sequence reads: CSAPRDRGQEQYF.

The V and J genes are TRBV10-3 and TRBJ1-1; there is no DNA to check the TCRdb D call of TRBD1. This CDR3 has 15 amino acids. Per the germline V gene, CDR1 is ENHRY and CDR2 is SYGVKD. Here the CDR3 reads CAISESGQSNTEAFF.

CDR3 in amino acids: CASSFPLAAMFF. The V call is TRBV7-9, the J call TRBJ2-1; TCRdb calls TRBD2, which cannot be checked without DNA. This CDR3 is 12 amino acids long. CDR1 is SEHNR, CDR2 FQNEAQ, per germline (reference sequence). Combining the CDR3 with reference TRBV7-9 and TRBJ2-1 gives the whole variable domain DTGVSQNPRHKITKRGQNVTFRCDPISEHNRLYWYRQTLGQGPEFLTYFQNEAQLEKSRLLSDRFSAERPKGSFSTLEIQRTEQGDSAMYLCASSFPLAAMFFGPGTRLTVL.

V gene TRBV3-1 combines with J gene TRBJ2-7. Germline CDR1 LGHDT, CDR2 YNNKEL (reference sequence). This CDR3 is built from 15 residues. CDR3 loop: CASSQVARASYEQYF.

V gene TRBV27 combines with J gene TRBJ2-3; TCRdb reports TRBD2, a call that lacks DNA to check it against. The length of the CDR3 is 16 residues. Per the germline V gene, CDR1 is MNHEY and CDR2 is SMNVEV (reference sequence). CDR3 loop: CASSLYEAGGTDTQYF.

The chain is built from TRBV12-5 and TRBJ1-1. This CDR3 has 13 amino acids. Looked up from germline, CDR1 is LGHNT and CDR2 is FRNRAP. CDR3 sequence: CASGWSGNTEAFF.

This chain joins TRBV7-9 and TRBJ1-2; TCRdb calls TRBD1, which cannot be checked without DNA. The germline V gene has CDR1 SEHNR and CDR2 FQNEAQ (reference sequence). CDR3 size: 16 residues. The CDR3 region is CASSATLPGGEHGYTF.

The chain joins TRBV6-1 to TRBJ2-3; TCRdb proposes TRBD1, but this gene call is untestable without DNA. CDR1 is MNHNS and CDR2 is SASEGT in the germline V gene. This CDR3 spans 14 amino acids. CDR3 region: CATHGQGAADTQYF.

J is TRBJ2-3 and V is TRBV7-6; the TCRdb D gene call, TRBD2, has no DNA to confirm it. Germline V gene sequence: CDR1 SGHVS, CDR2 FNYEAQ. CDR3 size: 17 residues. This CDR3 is CASSLWSTSGSWDTQYF.

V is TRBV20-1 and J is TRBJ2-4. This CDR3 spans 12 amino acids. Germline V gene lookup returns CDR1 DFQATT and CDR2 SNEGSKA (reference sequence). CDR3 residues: CSVPDLGDIQYF.

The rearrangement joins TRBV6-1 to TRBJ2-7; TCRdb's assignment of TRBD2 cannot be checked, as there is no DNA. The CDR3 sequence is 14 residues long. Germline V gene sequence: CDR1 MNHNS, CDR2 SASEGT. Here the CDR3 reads CASRRDGVSYEQYF.

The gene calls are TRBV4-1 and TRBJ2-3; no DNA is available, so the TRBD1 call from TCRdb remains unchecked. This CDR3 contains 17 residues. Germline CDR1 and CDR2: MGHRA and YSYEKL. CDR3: CASSQDQFRGKTDTQYF.

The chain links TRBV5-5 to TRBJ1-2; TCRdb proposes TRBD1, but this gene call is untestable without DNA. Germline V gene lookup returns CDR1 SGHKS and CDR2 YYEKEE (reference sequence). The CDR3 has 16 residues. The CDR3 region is CASSPRAAGGNYGYTF. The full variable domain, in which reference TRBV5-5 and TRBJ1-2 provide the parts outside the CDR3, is DAGVTQSPTHLIKTRGQQVTLRCSPISGHKSVSWYQQVLGQGPQFIFQYYEKEERGRGNFPDRFSARQFPNYSSELNVNALLLGDSALYLCASSPRAAGGNYGYTFGSGTRLTVV.

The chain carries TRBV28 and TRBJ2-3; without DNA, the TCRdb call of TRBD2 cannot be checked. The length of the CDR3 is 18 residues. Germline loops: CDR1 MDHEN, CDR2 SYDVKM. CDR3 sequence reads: CASSSGTSGRAAADTQYF.

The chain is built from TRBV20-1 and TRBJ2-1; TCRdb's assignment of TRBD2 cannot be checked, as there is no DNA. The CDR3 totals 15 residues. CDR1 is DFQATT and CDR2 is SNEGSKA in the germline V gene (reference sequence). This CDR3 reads CSARDLLAGGAEQFF.

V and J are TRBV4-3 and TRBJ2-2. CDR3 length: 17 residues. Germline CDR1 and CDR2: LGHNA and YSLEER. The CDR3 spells CASSQEWDSMNTGELFF.

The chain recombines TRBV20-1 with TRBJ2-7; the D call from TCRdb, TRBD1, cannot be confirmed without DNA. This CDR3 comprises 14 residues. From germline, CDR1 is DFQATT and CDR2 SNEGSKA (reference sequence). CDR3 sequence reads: CSAIPALGDYEQYF.

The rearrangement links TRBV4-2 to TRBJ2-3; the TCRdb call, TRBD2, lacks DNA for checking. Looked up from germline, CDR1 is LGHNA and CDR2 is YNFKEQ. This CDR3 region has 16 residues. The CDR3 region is CASSQGTSGDFDTQYF.

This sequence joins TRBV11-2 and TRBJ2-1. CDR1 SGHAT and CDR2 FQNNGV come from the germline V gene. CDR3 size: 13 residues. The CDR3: CASSLDRSNEQFF.

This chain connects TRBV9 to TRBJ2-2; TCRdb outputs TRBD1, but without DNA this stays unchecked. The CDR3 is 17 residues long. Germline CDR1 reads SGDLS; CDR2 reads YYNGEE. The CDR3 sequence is CASSVAGGQGETGELFF.

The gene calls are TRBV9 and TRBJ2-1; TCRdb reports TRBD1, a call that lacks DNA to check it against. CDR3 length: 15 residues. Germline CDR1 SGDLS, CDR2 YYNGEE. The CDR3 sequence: CASSVVDRVYNEQFF.

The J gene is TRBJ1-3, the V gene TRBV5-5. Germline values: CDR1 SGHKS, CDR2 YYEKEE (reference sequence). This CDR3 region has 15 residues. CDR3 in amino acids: CASSLGTVSGNTIYF.

This CDR3 is CASGLTAGLPIANEQFF. The chain employs TRBV12-5 and TRBJ2-1; TCRdb's D gene call, TRBD2, goes unchecked for lack of DNA. Germline assignment: CDR1 LGHNT and CDR2 FRNRAP. The CDR3 totals 17 residues.

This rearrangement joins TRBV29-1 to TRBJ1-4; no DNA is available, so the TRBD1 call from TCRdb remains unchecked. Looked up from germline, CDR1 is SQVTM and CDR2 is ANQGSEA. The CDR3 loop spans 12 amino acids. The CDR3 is CSVLTGGVKLFF.

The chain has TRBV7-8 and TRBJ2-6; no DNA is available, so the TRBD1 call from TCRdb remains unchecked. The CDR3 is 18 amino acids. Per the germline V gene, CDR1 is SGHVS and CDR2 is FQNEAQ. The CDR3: CASSLAIPGGAGANVLTF.